This T cell receptor beta chain was retrieved from a study of CD8 T cells in Susac syndrome. With random hexamers, about 0.5 to 1 ug RNA was reverse transcribed. TCRdb used MiXCR to reprocess the immunoSEQ multiplex PCR reads, holding one entry per CDR3 protein. The data show approximately 190,000 distinct CDR3 sequences, under 97% seen once. From germline, CDR1 is SQVTM and CDR2 ANQGSEA. V was clipped by 6 bases and J by 7 bases; unmatched bases: 4. CDR3 length equals 13 residues. The TCR comes from a human donor with Susac syndrome. The rearrangement links TRBV29-1 to TRBJ1-5; 12 bases fit TRBD1. The sequencing input was CD4+ T cells from PBMCs. CDR3 nucleotides: TGCAGCGTGGGGACAGGGGGCGGACAGCCCCAGCATTTT. It encodes CSVGTGGGQPQHF.